Below are 15 T cell receptor beta chains sequenced from a single sample in a study of PD-L1 blockade in urothelial cancer. Generated by immunoSEQ multiplex PCR, the TCRdb table keeps only in-frame clones and is missing some. Of some 75,000 clones in the sample, approximately 90% are singletons; the top ten hold around 0.94%. Time point here: peripheral blood 6 weeks after treatment start. This specimen consisted of PBMCs, obtained around atezolizumab (anti-PD-L1) treatment. The receptors were gathered from a woman aged 80 or over with urothelial cancer.

The rearrangement uses TRBV5-1 and TRBJ2-5; TRBD2 matches at 10 bases. The junction had 6 bases not matched to a gene; V was cut back by 1 base and J by 3 bases. The CDR3 contains 16 residues. The V gene's germline CDR1 is SGHRS and CDR2 YFSETQ. The CDR3 coding sequence is TGCGCCAGCAGCTTGTCTCCTAGCGGGAGTAAAGAGACCCAGTACTTC. This encodes CASSLSPSGSKETQYF.

The gene calls are TRBV7-9 and TRBJ2-1; 9 bases match TRBD1. In germline, CDR1 is SEHNR, CDR2 FQNEAQ (reference sequence). The CDR3 totals 15 residues. The V gene end was trimmed by 7 bases and the J gene end by 7 bases; junction bases not matched to a gene: 11. CDR3 nucleotides: TGTGCCAGCACTGACACCGGGACAGGGAGTAATGAGCAGTTCTTC. Its protein is CASTDTGTGSNEQFF.

On this clone: The sample has other DNA sequences that encode this CDR3 too. In nucleotides, the CDR3 is TGCGCCAGCAGCTTGGCGGGGGGGAGCTCCTACAATGAGCAGTTCTTC. Amino acids: CASSLAGGSSYNEQFF. This chain uses TRBV5-1 with TRBJ2-1; 8 nucleotides align to TRBD2. V trimming: 0 bases; J trimming: 0 bases; junction bases outside the gene matches: 2. The CDR3 has 16 amino acids. Germline V CDR1 and CDR2: SGHRS, YFSETQ.

The CDR3 nucleotides are TGTGCCAGCAGCCCCGGGACAGGGGATCAGCCCCAGCATTTT. Translation: CASSPGTGDQPQHF. The V call is TRBV28, the J call TRBJ1-5, with 10 positions matching TRBD1. With V trimmed by 6 bases and J by 5 bases, 4 bases remained unmatched. Germline V gives CDR1 MDHEN, CDR2 SYDVKM. This CDR3 is 14 amino acids long.

This clone came up once. V is TRBV2 and J is TRBJ1-2, with TRBD1 as a possible D gene (6 bases). This CDR3 is built from 15 residues. Germline V gives CDR1 SNHLY, CDR2 FYNNEI. V was pared by 1 base and J by 4 bases, with 13 bases between. CDR3 residues: CASSEGTGPSYGYTF. The CDR3 DNA is TGTGCCAGCAGTGAAGGCACAGGGCCAAGCTATGGCTACACCTTC. The full variable domain, in which reference TRBV2 and TRBJ1-2 provide the parts outside the CDR3, is EPEVTQTPSHQVTQMGQEVILRCVPISNHLYFYWYRQILGQKVEFLVSFYNNEISEKSEIFDDQFSVERPDGSNFTLKIRSTKLEDSAMYFCASSEGTGPSYGYTFGSGTRLTVV.

The V call is TRBV14, the J call TRBJ2-4; 7 bases fit TRBD1. Losses at the gene ends were 4 bases for V and 8 bases for J; bases not matched to a gene: 8. The germline V gene encodes CDR1 SGHDN and CDR2 FVKESK. The CDR3 is 14 amino acids. CDR3 protein: CASSRSRDSDIQYF. The CDR3 DNA reads TGTGCCAGCAGCCGGTCCCGGGACAGTGACATTCAGTACTTC. Full variable domain (rest looked up from reference TRBV14 and TRBJ2-4): EAGVTQFPSHSVIEKGQTVTLRCDPISGHDNLYWYRRVMGKEIKFLLHFVKESKQDESGMPNNRFLAERTGGTYSTLKVQPAELEDSGVYFCASSRSRDSDIQYFGAGTRLSVL.

This chain links TRBV2 with TRBJ1-2; D remains unclear. Germline V gives CDR1 SNHLY, CDR2 FYNNEI. The CDR3 has 13 amino acids. V lost 4 bases to trimming and J lost 2 bases, with 8 bases between them. CDR3 nucleotides: TGTGCCAGCAGTGGGGCAAGGAACTATGGCTACACCTTC. It translates to CASSGARNYGYTF.

The CDR3 DNA is TGTGCCAGCAGCCCAAACACAGATACGCAGTATTTT. As protein: CASSPNTDTQYF. The chain has TRBV7-9 and TRBJ2-3; D is unclear. V lost 5 bases to trimming and J lost 2 bases, with 5 bases between them. The length of the CDR3 is 12 residues. From germline, CDR1 is SEHNR and CDR2 FQNEAQ (reference sequence).

The V call is TRBV4-2, the J call TRBJ2-3, with 11 bases aligning to TRBD2. V lost 1 base and J lost 1; bases outside the gene matches: 1. This CDR3 has 16 residues. The V gene's germline CDR1 is LGHNA and CDR2 YNFKEQ. CDR3 DNA sequence: TGTGCCAGCAGCCAAGTACTAGCGGGGGGCACAGATACGCAGTATTTT. Translation: CASSQVLAGGTDTQYF.

The J gene is TRBJ2-1, the V gene TRBV10-3; the D gene is possibly TRBD2 (5 bases). The germline V and J ends were trimmed by 10 bases and 0 bases, with 16 bases remaining between them. The CDR3 spans 15 residues. CDR1 is ENHRY and CDR2 is SYGVKD in the germline V gene. CDR3 sequence (DNA): TGTGCCACTGCCGGGGAGACTAACTCCTACAATGAGCAGTTCTTC. Encoded protein: CATAGETNSYNEQFF.

This clone was observed a single time. The V gene is TRBV7-2, the J gene TRBJ2-3, with D possibly matching TRBD2 (6 bases). In germline, CDR1 is SGHTA, CDR2 FQGNSA. The CDR3 extends over 14 amino acids. V was shortened by 3 bases and J by 2 bases, with 9 bases between the two germline ends. The CDR3 bases are TGTGCCAGCAGCTTCGGACTATTCACAGATACGCAGTATTTT. This translates into CASSFGLFTDTQYF.

This chain links TRBV18 with TRBJ1-3; D ambiguous. This CDR3 is 17 amino acids long. Germline V gene data show CDR1 as KGHSH and CDR2 as LQKENI. V was shortened by 2 bases and J by 0 bases, with 14 bases between the two germline ends. The CDR3 region has the DNA TGTGCCAGCTCACCAGGAGCAGGACGGGGCTCTGGAAACACCATATATTTT. Translated, it gives CASSPGAGRGSGNTIYF. The full variable domain, rest sourced from reference TRBV18 and TRBJ1-3, is NAGVMQNPRHLVRRRGQEARLRCSPMKGHSHVYWYRQLPEEGLKFMVYLQKENIIDESGMPKERFSAEFPKEGPSILRIQQVVRGDSAAYFCASSPGAGRGSGNTIYFGEGSWLTVV.

This clone was seen just once. The V call is TRBV6-5, the J call TRBJ1-2; 7 nucleotides match TRBD1. Germline trimming cut 3 bases from V and 6 bases from J; bases unmatched to any gene: 7. Germline CDR1 is MNHEY and CDR2 is SVGAGI. The CDR3 has 14 amino acids. CDR3 nucleotide sequence: TGTGCCAGCAGTTATGGGGCAGGGGGAGATGGCTACACCTTC. It codes for CASSYGAGGDGYTF.

This clone was observed once. The rearrangement joins TRBV9 to TRBJ1-2, with D possibly TRBD1 on 5 matching bases. The germline V and J ends were trimmed by 0 bases and 2 bases, with 8 bases remaining between them. Germline CDR1 reads SGDLS; CDR2 reads YYNGEE. CDR3 length: 14 amino acids. This chain's CDR3 is CASSVGQSNYGYTF. The CDR3 DNA sequence: TGTGCCAGCAGCGTAGGACAGTCGAACTATGGCTACACCTTC.

The chain is built from TRBV7-9 and TRBJ2-2, with 10 bases aligning to TRBD1. J gave up 6 bases and V 4 bases, and 5 bases lay outside the gene matches. This CDR3 region has 15 residues. CDR1 is SEHNR and CDR2 is FQNEAQ in the germline V gene (reference sequence). CDR3 in amino acids: CASSSSGTGAGELFF. CDR3 in DNA: TGTGCCAGCAGCTCCTCCGGGACAGGGGCCGGGGAGCTGTTTTTT.